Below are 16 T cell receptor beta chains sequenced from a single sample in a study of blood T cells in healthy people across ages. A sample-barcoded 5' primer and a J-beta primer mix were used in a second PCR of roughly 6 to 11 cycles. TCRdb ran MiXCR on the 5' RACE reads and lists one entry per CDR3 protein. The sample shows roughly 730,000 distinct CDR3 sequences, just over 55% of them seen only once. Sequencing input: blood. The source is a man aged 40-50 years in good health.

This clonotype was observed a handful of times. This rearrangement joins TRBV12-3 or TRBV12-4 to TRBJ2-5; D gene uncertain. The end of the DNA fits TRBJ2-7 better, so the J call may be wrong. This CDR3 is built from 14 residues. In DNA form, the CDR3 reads TGTGCCAGCAGCCGCAAAGGTCGGCCCTTCGAGCAGTACTTC. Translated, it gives CASSRKGRPFEQYF.

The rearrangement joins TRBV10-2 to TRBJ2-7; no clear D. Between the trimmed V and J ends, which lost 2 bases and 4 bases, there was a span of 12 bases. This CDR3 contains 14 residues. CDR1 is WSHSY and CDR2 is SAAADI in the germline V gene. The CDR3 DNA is TGCGCCAGCAGTGAGCGCCGTCCTGAGTACGAGCAGTACTTC. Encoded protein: CASSERRPEYEQYF.

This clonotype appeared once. CDR3 region: CATLPITSGRHNEQYF. In nucleotides, the CDR3 is TGTGCCACCCTCCCGATAACTAGCGGGAGGCACAATGAGCAGTACTTC. The chain employs TRBV28 and TRBJ2-5, with 12 positions matching TRBD2. The CDR3 extends over 16 amino acids. Germline CDR1 MDHEN, CDR2 SYDVKM. Trimming at V came to 10 bases and at J to 11 bases, leaving 20 bases not matched to a gene. Full variable domain (missing parts from reference TRBV28 and TRBJ2-5): DVKVTQSSRYLVKRTGEKVFLECVQDMDHENMFWYRQDPGLGLRLIYFSYDVKMKEKGDIPEGYSVSREKKERFSLILESASTNQTSMYLCATLPITSGRHNEQYFGPGTRLLVL.

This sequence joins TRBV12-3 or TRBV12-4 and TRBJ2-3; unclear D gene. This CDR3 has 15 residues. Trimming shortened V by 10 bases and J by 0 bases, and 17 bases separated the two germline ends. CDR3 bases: TGTGCCACCTTAGAGGACGGGTACAGCACAGATACGCAGTATTTT. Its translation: CATLEDGYSTDTQYF.

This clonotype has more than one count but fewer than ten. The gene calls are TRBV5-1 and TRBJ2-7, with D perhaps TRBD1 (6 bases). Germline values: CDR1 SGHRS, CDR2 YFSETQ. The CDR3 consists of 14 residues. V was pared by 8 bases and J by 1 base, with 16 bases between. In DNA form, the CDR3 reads TGCGCCAGTTCCGGGACACCGGCTTCCTACGAGCAGTACTTC. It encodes CASSGTPASYEQYF.

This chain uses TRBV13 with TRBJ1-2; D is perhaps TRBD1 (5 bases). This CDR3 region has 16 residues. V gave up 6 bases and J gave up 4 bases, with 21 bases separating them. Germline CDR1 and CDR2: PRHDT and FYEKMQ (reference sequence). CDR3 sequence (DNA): TGTGCCAGCAGTACCCAATCGGGGGTTTTCGCCTATGGCTACACCTTC. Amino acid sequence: CASSTQSGVFAYGYTF.

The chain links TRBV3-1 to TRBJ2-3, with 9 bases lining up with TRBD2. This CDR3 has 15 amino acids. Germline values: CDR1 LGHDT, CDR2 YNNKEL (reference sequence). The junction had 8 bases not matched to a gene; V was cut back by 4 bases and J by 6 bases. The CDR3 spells CASSLGLAPRDTQYF. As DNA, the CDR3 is TGTGCCAGCAGCCTAGGACTAGCGCCGAGGGATACGCAGTATTTT.

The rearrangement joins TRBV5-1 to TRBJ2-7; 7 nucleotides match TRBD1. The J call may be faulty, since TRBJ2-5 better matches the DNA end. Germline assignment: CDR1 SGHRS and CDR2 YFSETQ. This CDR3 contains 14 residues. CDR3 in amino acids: CASSLGGQEKTQYF. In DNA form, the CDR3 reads TGCGCCAGCAGCTTGGGAGGACAGGAAAAGACCCAGTACTTC.

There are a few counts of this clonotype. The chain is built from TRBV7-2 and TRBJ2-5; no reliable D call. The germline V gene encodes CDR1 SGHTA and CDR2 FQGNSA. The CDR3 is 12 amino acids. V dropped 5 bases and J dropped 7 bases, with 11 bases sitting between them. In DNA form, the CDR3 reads TGTGCCAGCAGCGACGTTAAGGGGACCCAGTACTTC. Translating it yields CASSDVKGTQYF.

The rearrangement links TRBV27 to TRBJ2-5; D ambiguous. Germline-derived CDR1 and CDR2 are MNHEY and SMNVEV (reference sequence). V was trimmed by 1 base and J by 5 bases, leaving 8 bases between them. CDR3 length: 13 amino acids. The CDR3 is CASSLLGRETQYF. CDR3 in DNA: TGTGCCAGCAGTTTATTAGGGCGGGAGACCCAGTACTTC.

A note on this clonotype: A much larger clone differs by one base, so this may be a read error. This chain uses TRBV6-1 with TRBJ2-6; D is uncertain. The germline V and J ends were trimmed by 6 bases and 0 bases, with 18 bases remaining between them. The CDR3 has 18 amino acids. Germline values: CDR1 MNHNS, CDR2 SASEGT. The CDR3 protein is CASRELGLRLSGANVLTF. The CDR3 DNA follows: TGTGCCAGCAGAGAATTAGGTCTCCGTCTCTCTGGGGCCAACGTCCTGACTTTC.

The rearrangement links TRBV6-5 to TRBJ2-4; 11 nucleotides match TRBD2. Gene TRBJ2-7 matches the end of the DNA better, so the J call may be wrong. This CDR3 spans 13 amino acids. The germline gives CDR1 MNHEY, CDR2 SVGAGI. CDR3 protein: CASRPSGRFEQYF. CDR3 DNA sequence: TGTGCCAGCAGGCCTAGCGGGAGGTTCGAGCAGTACTTC.

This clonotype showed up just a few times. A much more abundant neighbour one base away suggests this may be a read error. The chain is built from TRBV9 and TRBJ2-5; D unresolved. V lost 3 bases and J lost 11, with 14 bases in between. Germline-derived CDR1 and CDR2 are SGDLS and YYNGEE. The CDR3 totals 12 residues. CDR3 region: CASSGSNSEQYF. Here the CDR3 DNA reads TGTGCCAGCAGCGGATCTAATTCTGAGCAGTACTTC. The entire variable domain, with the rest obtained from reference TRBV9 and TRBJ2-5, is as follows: DSGVTQTPKHLITATGQRVTLRCSPRSGDLSVYWYQQSLDQGLQFLIQYYNGEERAKGNILERFSAQQFPDLHSELNLSSLELGDSALYFCASSGSNSEQYFGPGTRLLVL.

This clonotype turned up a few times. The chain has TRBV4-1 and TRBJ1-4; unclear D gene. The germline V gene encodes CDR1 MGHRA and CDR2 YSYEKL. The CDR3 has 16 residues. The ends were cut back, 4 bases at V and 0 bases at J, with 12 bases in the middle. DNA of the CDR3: TGCGCCAGCAGCCGCGAGGGCGCGGCAACTAATGAAAAACTGTTTTTT. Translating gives CASSREGAATNEKLFF.

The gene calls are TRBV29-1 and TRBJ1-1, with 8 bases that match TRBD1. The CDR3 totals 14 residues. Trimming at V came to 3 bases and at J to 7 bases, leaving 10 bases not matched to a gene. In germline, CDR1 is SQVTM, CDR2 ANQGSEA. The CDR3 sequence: CSVDKGQGDNEAFF. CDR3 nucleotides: TGCAGCGTTGATAAAGGACAGGGTGATAATGAAGCTTTCTTT.

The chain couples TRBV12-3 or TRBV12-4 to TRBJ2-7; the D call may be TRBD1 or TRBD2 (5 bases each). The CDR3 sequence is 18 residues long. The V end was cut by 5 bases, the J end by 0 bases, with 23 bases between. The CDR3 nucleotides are TGTGCCAGCAGTCAAACCCTCCTAGGGACCATGGCCTCCTACGAGCAGTACTTC. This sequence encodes CASSQTLLGTMASYEQYF.